Presented here are 12 T cell receptor beta chains from one specimen sequenced in a study of yellow fever vaccine responses in identical twins (dated by TCRdb to the late 2010s). The library relied on RT-PCR. Data came from an Illumina HiSeq 2500. TCRdb's own reprocessing of the public reads used fastp at Q25 and MiXCR and kept productive beta chains. Merged by CDR3 protein, the rows form single entries marked with the most common genes and DNA. This sample is represented by some 3,300 distinct CDR3 sequences; about 90% of them were singletons. Around 1.5% of the sample is in the top ten clones. Specimen: T cells from blood (PBMCs), unsorted or a sorted subset (not recorded which), collected before or after yellow fever vaccination (not recorded which). These receptors were obtained from a woman in her late teens or twenties who received the yellow fever vaccine. Donor details come from another sample of the same person, matched by shared clones.

The genes are TRBV12-3 or TRBV12-4 and TRBJ2-1; no reliable D call. With 1 base removed from V and 5 bases from J, the gap between germline ends came to 3 bases. This CDR3 contains 12 residues. CDR3 nucleotides: TGTGCCAGCAGTTTAGACCACAATGAGCAGTTCTTC. Its translation is CASSLDHNEQFF.

V usage is TRBV29-1 and J usage is TRBJ2-7; D not resolved. V gave up 1 base and J gave up 0 bases, with 4 bases separating them. The CDR3 length is 12 residues. Germline values: CDR1 SQVTM, CDR2 ANQGSEA. The CDR3 is CSVEGHSYEQYF. The CDR3 DNA sequence: TGCAGCGTTGAAGGCCACTCCTACGAGCAGTACTTC.

The chain recombines TRBV19 with TRBJ1-3; D is perhaps TRBD1 (5 bases). CDR1 and CDR2 (germline): LNHDA, SQIVND (reference sequence). V lost 7 bases and J 4 bases, leaving 11 bases between the germline ends. The CDR3 runs to 13 residues. CDR3 nucleotide sequence: TGTGCCAGTATTGGGGCGCGAGGAAACACCATATATTTT. This encodes CASIGARGNTIYF.

This clonotype was observed a single time. DNA for the CDR3: TGTGCCAGCAGCGTGGGGTGGGACACCTCGAACACCGGGGAGCTGTTTTTT. Residues: CASSVGWDTSNTGELFF. This chain links TRBV11-3 with TRBJ2-2; weak D call: TRBD1 (6 bases). The V gene's germline CDR1 is SGHNT and CDR2 YENEEA. Trimming removed 5 bases from V and 0 bases from J, with 16 bases in between. This CDR3 spans 17 amino acids.

This clonotype has more than one count but fewer than ten. The V call is TRBV11-1, the J call TRBJ1-5; D is possibly TRBD1 (6 bases). CDR3 length: 19 amino acids. Germline loops: CDR1 SGHAT, CDR2 FQDESV (reference sequence). V dropped 3 bases and J dropped 1 base, with 22 bases sitting between them. The CDR3 sequence is CASSFAGVGGVNSNQPQHF. The CDR3 bases are TGTGCCAGCAGCTTTGCAGGGGTCGGGGGGGTAAACAGCAATCAGCCCCAGCATTTT.

The chain couples TRBV18 to TRBJ1-4; a possible D gene is TRBD1 (5 bases). V lost 3 bases and J lost 7, with 12 bases in between. This CDR3 is built from 14 residues. Germline V gene lookup returns CDR1 KGHSH and CDR2 LQKENI. CDR3 in DNA: TGTGCCAGCTCACCGACGGGGGGAGGTGAAAAACTGTTTTTT. Its translation: CASSPTGGGEKLFF. Full variable domain (rest looked up from reference TRBV18 and TRBJ1-4): NAGVMQNPRHLVRRRGQEARLRCSPMKGHSHVYWYRQLPEEGLKFMVYLQKENIIDESGMPKERFSAEFPKEGPSILRIQQVVRGDSAAYFCASSPTGGGEKLFFGSGTQLSVL.

The genes are TRBV19 and TRBJ1-1; D gene unclear. This CDR3 is 14 amino acids long. With 7 bases removed from V and 0 bases from J, the gap between germline ends came to 12 bases. CDR1 and CDR2 (germline): LNHDA, SQIVND (reference sequence). CDR3 nucleotide sequence: TGTGCCAGTAATTCTCCAGGCATGAACACTGAAGCTTTCTTT. Protein sequence: CASNSPGMNTEAFF.

Only one count was recorded for this clonotype. V and J are TRBV7-3 and TRBJ1-2, with D maybe TRBD1 (6 bases). Trimming took 1 base from V and 8 from J, leaving 14 bases between them. The V gene's germline CDR1 is SGHTA and CDR2 FQGTGA. The CDR3 totals 14 residues. Here the CDR3 DNA reads TGTGCCAGCAGCTTAAATGGGGGCTCTGGCGGCTACACCTTC. Its translation is CASSLNGGSGGYTF.

The V gene is TRBV13, the J gene TRBJ2-7; 9 nucleotides align to TRBD2. With 6 bases clipped from V and 3 bases from J, the junction kept 9 bases outside the gene matches. CDR3 length: 15 residues. From germline, CDR1 is PRHDT and CDR2 FYEKMQ (reference sequence). CDR3 bases: TGTGCCAGCAGTTTGCTAGCGGGATCCAACTACGAGCAGTACTTC. It is translated as CASSLLAGSNYEQYF. Based on the CDR3 plus reference TRBV13 and TRBJ2-7, the full variable domain is AAGVIQSPRHLIKEKRETATLKCYPIPRHDTVYWYQQGPGQDPQFLISFYEKMQSDKGSIPDRFSAQQFSDYHSELNMSSLELGDSALYFCASSLLAGSNYEQYFGPGTRLTVT.

This chain uses TRBV18 with TRBJ1-5, with D possibly TRBD1 on 6 matching bases. CDR1 and CDR2 from the germline V gene are KGHSH and LQKENI. The CDR3 runs 15 residues. V lost 4 bases and J 0 bases, leaving 10 bases between the germline ends. The CDR3 sequence is CASSLAGASNQPQHF. CDR3 nucleotide sequence: TGTGCCAGCTCACTCGCGGGGGCTAGCAATCAGCCCCAGCATTTT. The complete variable domain, with remaining parts taken from reference TRBV18 and TRBJ1-5, reads NAGVMQNPRHLVRRRGQEARLRCSPMKGHSHVYWYRQLPEEGLKFMVYLQKENIIDESGMPKERFSAEFPKEGPSILRIQQVVRGDSAAYFCASSLAGASNQPQHFGDGTRLSIL.

The V call is TRBV7-1, the J call TRBJ2-6; 9 bases line up with TRBD1. TRBV7-1 is an open reading frame whose function is uncertain. V lost 2 bases, J lost 0 bases, and 8 bases stayed unmatched. CDR3 size: 19 residues. The CDR3 is CASSSSRTGVFSGANVLTF. CDR3 sequence (DNA): TGTGCCAGCAGCTCAAGCCGGACAGGGGTGTTCTCTGGGGCCAACGTCCTGACTTTC.

This chain connects TRBV28 to TRBJ2-1; 7 nucleotides line up with TRBD2. The CDR3 contains 14 residues. Trimming cost V 8 bases and J 6 bases; bases outside gene matches: 10. Looked up from germline, CDR1 is MDHEN and CDR2 is SYDVKM. The CDR3 sequence is CASCRWEGRNEQFF. CDR3 nucleotide sequence: TGTGCCAGCTGCAGGTGGGAGGGCCGCAATGAGCAGTTCTTC.